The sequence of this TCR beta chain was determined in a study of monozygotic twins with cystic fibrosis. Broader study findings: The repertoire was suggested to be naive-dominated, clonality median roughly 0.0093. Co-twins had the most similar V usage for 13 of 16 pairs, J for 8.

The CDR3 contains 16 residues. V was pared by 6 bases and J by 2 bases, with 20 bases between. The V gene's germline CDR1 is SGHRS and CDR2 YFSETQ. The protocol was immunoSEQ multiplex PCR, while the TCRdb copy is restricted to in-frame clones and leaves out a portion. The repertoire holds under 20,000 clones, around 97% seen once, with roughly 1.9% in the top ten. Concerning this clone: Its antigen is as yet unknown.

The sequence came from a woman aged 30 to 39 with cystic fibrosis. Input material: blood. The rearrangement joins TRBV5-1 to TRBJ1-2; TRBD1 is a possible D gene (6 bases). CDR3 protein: CASNLTPLGTNYGYTF. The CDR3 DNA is TGCGCCAGCAACCTTACCCCCCTCGGGACAAACTATGGCTACACCTTC.